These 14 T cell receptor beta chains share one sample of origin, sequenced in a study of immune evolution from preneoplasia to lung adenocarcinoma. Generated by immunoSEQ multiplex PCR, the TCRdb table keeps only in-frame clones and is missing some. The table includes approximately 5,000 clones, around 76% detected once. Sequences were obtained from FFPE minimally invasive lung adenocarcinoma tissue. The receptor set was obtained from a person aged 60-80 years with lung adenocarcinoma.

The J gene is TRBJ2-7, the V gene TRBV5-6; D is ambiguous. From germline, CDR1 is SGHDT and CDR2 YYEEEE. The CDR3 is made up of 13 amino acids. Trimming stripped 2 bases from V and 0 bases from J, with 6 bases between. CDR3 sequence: CASSFENSYEQYF. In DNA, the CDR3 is TGTGCCAGCAGCTTTGAAAACTCCTACGAGCAGTACTTC.

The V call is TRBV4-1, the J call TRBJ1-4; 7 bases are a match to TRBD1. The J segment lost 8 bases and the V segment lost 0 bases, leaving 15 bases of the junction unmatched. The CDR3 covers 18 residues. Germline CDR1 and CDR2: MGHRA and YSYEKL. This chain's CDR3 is CASSQEARSGTALEKLFF. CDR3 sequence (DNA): TGCGCCAGCAGCCAAGAAGCCAGGTCCGGGACAGCCCTAGAAAAACTGTTTTTT.

DNA of the CDR3: TGTGCCAGCAGCCAAGGGTCTGATACGCAGTATTTT. It codes for CASSQGSDTQYF. The chain joins TRBV5-4 to TRBJ2-3, with D uncertain. Germline lookup yields CDR1 SGHNT and CDR2 YYREEE (reference sequence). This CDR3 spans 12 amino acids. With 4 bases removed from V and 6 bases from J, the gap between germline ends came to 9 bases.

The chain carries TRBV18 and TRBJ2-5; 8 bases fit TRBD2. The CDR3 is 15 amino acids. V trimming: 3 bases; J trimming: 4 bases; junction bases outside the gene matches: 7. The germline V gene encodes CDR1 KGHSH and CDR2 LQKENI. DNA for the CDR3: TGTGCCAGCTCACCTACACTAACTAGCGGAGAGACCCAGTACTTC. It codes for CASSPTLTSGETQYF.

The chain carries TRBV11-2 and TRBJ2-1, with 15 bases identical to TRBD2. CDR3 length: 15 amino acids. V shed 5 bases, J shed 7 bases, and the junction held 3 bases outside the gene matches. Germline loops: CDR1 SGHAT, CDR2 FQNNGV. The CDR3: CASSPGTSGRNEQFF. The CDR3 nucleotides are TGTGCCAGCAGCCCCGGGACTAGCGGGAGGAATGAGCAGTTCTTC.

The CDR3, as DNA: TGTGCCTGGGGGGGCACCGACGGCTACACCTTC. As protein: CAWGGTDGYTF. This chain uses TRBV30 with TRBJ1-2; weak D call: TRBD1 (6 bases). Per the germline V gene, CDR1 is GTSNPN and CDR2 is SVGIG (reference sequence). Trimming shortened V by 5 bases and J by 8 bases, and 12 bases separated the two germline ends. The CDR3 has 11 residues.

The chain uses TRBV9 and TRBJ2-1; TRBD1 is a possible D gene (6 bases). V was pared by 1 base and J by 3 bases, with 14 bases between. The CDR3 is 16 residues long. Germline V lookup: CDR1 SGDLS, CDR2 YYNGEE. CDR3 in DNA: TGTGCCAGCAGCGTAATGCAGGGACAACTCTACAATGAGCAGTTCTTC. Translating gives CASSVMQGQLYNEQFF.

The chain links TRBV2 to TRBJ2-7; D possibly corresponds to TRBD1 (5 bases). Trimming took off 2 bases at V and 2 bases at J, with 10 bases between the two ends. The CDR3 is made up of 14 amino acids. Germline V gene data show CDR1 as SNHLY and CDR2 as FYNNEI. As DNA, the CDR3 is TGTGCCAGCAGTGAAAAGGGGAAACCCTACGAGCAGTACTTC. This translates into CASSEKGKPYEQYF.

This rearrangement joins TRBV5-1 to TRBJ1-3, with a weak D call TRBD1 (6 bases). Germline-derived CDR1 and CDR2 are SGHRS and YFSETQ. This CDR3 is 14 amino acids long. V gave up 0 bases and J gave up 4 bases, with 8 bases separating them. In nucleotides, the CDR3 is TGCGCCAGCAGCTTGGAGGGGGAAGGAAACACCATATATTTT. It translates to CASSLEGEGNTIYF. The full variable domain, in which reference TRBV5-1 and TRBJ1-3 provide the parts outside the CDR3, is KAGVTQTPRYLIKTRGQQVTLSCSPISGHRSVSWYQQTPGQGLQFLFEYFSETQRNKGNFPGRFSGRQFSNSRSEMNVSTLELGDSALYLCASSLEGEGNTIYFGEGSWLTVV.

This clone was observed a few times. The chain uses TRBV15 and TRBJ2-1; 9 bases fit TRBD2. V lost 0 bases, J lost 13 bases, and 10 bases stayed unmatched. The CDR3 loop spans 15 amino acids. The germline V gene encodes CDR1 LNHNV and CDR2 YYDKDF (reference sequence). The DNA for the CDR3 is TGTGCCACCAGCAGAGATCGAGCTAGCGGGACGTTCCAGTTCTTC. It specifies CATSRDRASGTFQFF. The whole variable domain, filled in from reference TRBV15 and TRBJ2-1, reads DAMVIQNPRYQVTQFGKPVTLSCSQTLNHNVMYWYQQKSSQAPKLLFHYYDKDFNNEADTPDNFQSRRPNTSFCFLDIRSPGLGDTAMYLCATSRDRASGTFQFFGPGTRLTVL.

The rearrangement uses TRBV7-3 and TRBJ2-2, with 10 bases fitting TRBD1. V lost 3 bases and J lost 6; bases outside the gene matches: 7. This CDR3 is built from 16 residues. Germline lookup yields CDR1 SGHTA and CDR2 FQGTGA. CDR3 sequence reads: CASSLVGTGVSGELFF. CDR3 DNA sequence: TGTGCCAGCAGCTTGGTCGGGACAGGGGTCTCCGGGGAGCTGTTTTTT.

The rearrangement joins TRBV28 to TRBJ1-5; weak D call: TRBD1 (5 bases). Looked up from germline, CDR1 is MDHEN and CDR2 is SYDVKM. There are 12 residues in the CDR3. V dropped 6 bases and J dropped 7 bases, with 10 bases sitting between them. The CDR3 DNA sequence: TGTGCCAGCAGCGGACAAAGCCAGCCCCAGCATTTT. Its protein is CASSGQSQPQHF.

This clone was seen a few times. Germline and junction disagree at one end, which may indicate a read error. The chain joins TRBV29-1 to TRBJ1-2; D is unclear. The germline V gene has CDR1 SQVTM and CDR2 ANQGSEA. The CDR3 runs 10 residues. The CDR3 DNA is TGCAGCGTTGAAGATGGGCCCCTCGTCTTC. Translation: CSVEDGPLVF.

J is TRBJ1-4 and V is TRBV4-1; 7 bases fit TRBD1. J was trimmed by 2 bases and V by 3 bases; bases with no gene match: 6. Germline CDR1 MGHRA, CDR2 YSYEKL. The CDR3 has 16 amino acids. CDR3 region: CASSQRGGETNEKLFF. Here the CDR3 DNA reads TGCGCCAGCAGCCAGAGAGGGGGCGAGACTAATGAAAAACTGTTTTTT.